This TCR beta chain is from a study of shared clonotypes between healthy human individuals. This clone was counted a few times. The sample carries other DNA sequences with the same CDR3. Per the germline V gene, CDR1 is SGHRS and CDR2 is YFSETQ. The CDR3 has 14 residues. The ends lost 0 bases at V and 4 bases at J; junction bases unmatched: 3. TCRdb's table, derived via immunoSEQ multiplex PCR, lists solely in-frame clones and lacks some. This sample has fewer than 600,000 clones; around 80% occur once, and the top ten carry more than 10%. Input material: PBMCs. The chain combines TRBV5-1 with TRBJ2-7; TRBD1 matches 8 bases. The sequence derives from a middle-aged woman in good health. Some clones in this sample may be carry-over from other donors' samples. CDR3 coding DNA: TGCGCCAGCAGCTTGGGTACAGGGGGATACGAGCAGTACTTC. Translated, it gives CASSLGTGGYEQYF. Together with reference TRBV5-1 and TRBJ2-7, the CDR3 gives the full variable domain: KAGVTQTPRYLIKTRGQQVTLSCSPISGHRSVSWYQQTPGQGLQFLFEYFSETQRNKGNFPGRFSGRQFSNSRSEMNVSTLELGDSALYLCASSLGTGGYEQYFGPGTRLTVT.